These T cell receptor beta chains were read from a single sample in a study of radiation and T cells in renal cell carcinoma. Profiling relied on immunoSEQ multiplex PCR, and the TCRdb table lists in-frame clones only, not all of them. The top ten hold 6.5% to 8% of the sample, which has just over 95,000 clones, around 83% seen once. This sample comprised blood, obtained from a patient whose treatment included radiotherapy and nephrectomy. The receptors were gathered from a man in his sixties with renal cell carcinoma. Each CDR3 is given with its conserved first and last residue. The D gene is left open where the match is weak. Size is stated for part of the rows, as once, few or many counts, or as a class when the clone is expanded.

V gene: TRBV4-2
D gene: TRBD2
clone size: few
J gene: TRBJ2-1
CDR3 protein: CASSPRGGISNEQFF
CDR3 DNA: TGTGCCAGCAGCCCCCGGGGGGGGATCTCGAATGAGCAGTTCTTC

V gene: TRBV27
D gene: NA
clone size: NA
J gene: TRBJ2-1
CDR3 protein: CASRPAGTKGQFF
CDR3 DNA: TGTGCCAGCAGGCCAGCGGGGACAAAAGGCCAGTTCTTC

V gene: TRBV28
D gene: NA
clone size: NA
J gene: TRBJ2-7
CDR3 protein: CASSHSDGYEQYF
CDR3 DNA: TGTGCCAGCAGCCACAGCGACGGCTACGAGCAGTACTTC

V gene: TRBV2
D gene: NA
clone size: NA
J gene: TRBJ1-2
CDR3 protein: CASSGSGDPYGYTF
CDR3 DNA: TGTGCCAGCAGTGGAAGCGGGGACCCCTATGGCTACACCTTC

V gene: TRBV5-1
D gene: NA
clone size: few
J gene: TRBJ2-7
CDR3 protein: CASSFGGSYEQYF
CDR3 DNA: TGCGCCAGCAGCTTCGGGGGCTCCTACGAGCAGTACTTC

V gene: TRBV4-2
D gene: NA
clone size: NA
J gene: TRBJ2-7
CDR3 protein: CASSPETGTTTYEQYF
CDR3 DNA: TGTGCCAGCAGCCCAGAGACCGGGACAACCACCTACGAGCAGTACTTC

V gene: TRBV6-4
D gene: NA
clone size: NA
J gene: TRBJ2-2
CDR3 protein: CASSEQGDTGELFF
CDR3 DNA: TGTGCCAGCAGTGAACAGGGTGACACCGGGGAGCTGTTTTTT

V gene: TRBV28
D gene: NA
clone size: NA
J gene: TRBJ2-6
CDR3 protein: CASSASTPDRANVLTF
CDR3 DNA: TGTGCCAGCAGTGCCTCGACCCCAGATCGGGCCAACGTCCTGACTTTC

V gene: TRBV7-9
D gene: NA
clone size: NA
J gene: TRBJ2-5
CDR3 protein: CASSLDQALVVQETQYF
CDR3 DNA: TGTGCCAGCAGCTTAGATCAGGCGTTGGTCGTCCAAGAGACCCAGTACTTC

V gene: TRBV7-8
D gene: NA
clone size: NA
J gene: TRBJ1-4
CDR3 protein: CASSLRSFRDKTLPNEKLFF
CDR3 DNA: TGTGCCAGCAGCTTACGATCTTTTCGGGACAAGACGCTTCCAAATGAAAAACTGTTTTTT

V gene: TRBV5-5
D gene: NA
clone size: NA
J gene: TRBJ1-1
CDR3 protein: CASSRRSPDTEAFF
CDR3 DNA: TGTGCCAGCAGCCGTAGGAGCCCTGACACTGAAGCTTTCTTT

V gene: TRBV14
D gene: NA
clone size: NA
J gene: TRBJ2-7
CDR3 protein: CASSQGREGSEQYF
CDR3 DNA: TGTGCCAGCAGCCAAGGGAGAGAGGGATCCGAGCAGTACTTC

V gene: TRBV7-2
D gene: TRBD1
clone size: NA
J gene: TRBJ2-5
CDR3 protein: CASSLAGTGGFETQYF
CDR3 DNA: TGTGCCAGCAGCTTAGCTGGGACAGGGGGCTTTGAGACCCAGTACTTC

V gene: TRBV25-1
D gene: TRBD1
clone size: NA
J gene: TRBJ2-7
CDR3 protein: CASSRQGTYEQYF
CDR3 DNA: TGTGCCAGCAGTCGACAGGGCACCTACGAGCAGTACTTC

V gene: TRBV19
D gene: NA
clone size: NA
J gene: TRBJ2-6
CDR3 protein: CASSIPGSGANVLTF
CDR3 DNA: TGTGCCAGTAGTATCCCCGGGAGTGGGGCCAACGTCCTGACTTTC

V gene: TRBV5-5
D gene: TRBD1
clone size: NA
J gene: TRBJ1-4
CDR3 protein: CASSPHRGRVTNEKLFF
CDR3 DNA: TGTGCCAGCAGCCCTCACAGGGGGAGGGTGACTAATGAAAAACTGTTTTTT

V gene: TRBV4-1
D gene: NA
clone size: NA
J gene: TRBJ2-7
CDR3 protein: CASSPTPGHTYEQYF
CDR3 DNA: TGCGCCAGCAGCCCCACACCCGGCCATACCTACGAGCAGTACTTC

V gene: TRBV5-1
D gene: NA
clone size: NA
J gene: TRBJ1-1
CDR3 protein: CASSLASRNTEAFF
CDR3 DNA: TGCGCCAGCAGCTTGGCTAGCCGGAACACTGAAGCTTTCTTT

V gene: TRBV5-1
D gene: NA
clone size: NA
J gene: TRBJ2-2
CDR3 protein: CASSLGQNTGELFF
CDR3 DNA: TGCGCCAGCAGCTTGGGACAGAACACCGGGGAGCTGTTTTTT

V gene: TRBV28
D gene: NA
clone size: NA
J gene: TRBJ1-5
CDR3 protein: CASSTGHSNQPQHF
CDR3 DNA: TGTGCCAGCAGTACGGGACATAGTAATCAGCCCCAGCATTTT